These T cell receptor beta chains were read from a single sample in a study of shared clonotypes between healthy human individuals. Some clones are missing from TCRdb's copy, which holds only in-frame ones; the method was immunoSEQ multiplex PCR. The sample records some 630,000 clones, approximately 96% being singletons. Sample: naive CD8+ T cells sorted from blood. The source of these receptors is a young woman in good health. Each CDR3 is given without its conserved first and last residue. Size is stated for part of the rows, as once, few or many counts, or as a class when the clone is expanded.

CDR3: ASNHRGNTEAF
J: TRBJ1-1
V: TRBV28
size: NA

CDR3: ATSRTTASGNTIY
J: TRBJ1-3
V: TRBV15
size: NA

CDR3: SVGATGASYNEQF
J: TRBJ2-1
V: TRBV29-1
size: NA

CDR3: ASSLGAASNQPQH
J: TRBJ1-5
V: TRBV11-2
size: once

CDR3: ASSIELDSHSNQPQH
J: TRBJ1-5
V: TRBV19
size: NA

CDR3: ASSVAVWSGDGYT
J: TRBJ1-2
V: TRBV9
size: NA

CDR3: ASSLGSSYNEQF
J: TRBJ2-1
V: TRBV11-3
size: NA

CDR3: ASSWVSRTGMKSNEQF
J: TRBJ2-1
V: TRBV27
size: NA

CDR3: ASSGTSGREGEQF
J: TRBJ2-1
V: TRBV7-9
size: NA

CDR3: ASSLGGRAF
J: TRBJ1-1
V: TRBV27
size: NA